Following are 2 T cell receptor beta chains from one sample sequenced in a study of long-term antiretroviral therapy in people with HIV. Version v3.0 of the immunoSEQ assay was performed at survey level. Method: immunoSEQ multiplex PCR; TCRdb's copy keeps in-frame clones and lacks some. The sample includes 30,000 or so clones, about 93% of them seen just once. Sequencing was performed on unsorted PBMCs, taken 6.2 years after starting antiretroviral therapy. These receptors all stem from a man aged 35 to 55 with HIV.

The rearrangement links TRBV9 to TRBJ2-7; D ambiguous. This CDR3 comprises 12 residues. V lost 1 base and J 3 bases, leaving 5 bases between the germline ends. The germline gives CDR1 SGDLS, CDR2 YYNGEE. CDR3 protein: CASSVNDYEQYF. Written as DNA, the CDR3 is TGTGCCAGCAGCGTAAACGACTACGAGCAGTACTTC.

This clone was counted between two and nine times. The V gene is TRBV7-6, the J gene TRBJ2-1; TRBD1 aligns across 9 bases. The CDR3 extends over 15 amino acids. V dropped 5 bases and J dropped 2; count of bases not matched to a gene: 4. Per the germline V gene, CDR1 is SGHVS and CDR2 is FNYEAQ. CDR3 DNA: TGTGCCAGCAGCCCCGGGACAGGGCCCTACAATGAGCAGTTCTTC. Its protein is CASSPGTGPYNEQFF.